These 27 T cell receptor beta chains came from one sample sequenced in a study of OX40 agonist ivuxolimab in advanced cancers. Here immunoSEQ multiplex PCR was the method, and the copy in TCRdb shows in-frame clones only, minus some. The sample holds about 73,000 clones, over 80% seen once. The sample was CD4+ or CD8+ T cells sorted from blood, taken in a trial of the OX40 agonist ivuxolimab. The receptors here all came from an adult with an advanced solid tumor such as melanoma, head and neck, liver or kidney cancer.

The chain is built from TRBV19 and TRBJ2-7; D possibly corresponds to TRBD2 (6 bases). V was clipped by 9 bases and J by 4 bases, with 19 bases between them. The CDR3 consists of 14 residues. Germline V gene lookup returns CDR1 LNHDA and CDR2 SQIVND (reference sequence). The CDR3 region has the DNA TGTGCCAGCAGACCGGCAGCGGGCTCATACGAGCAGTACTTC. This gives the protein CASRPAAGSYEQYF. Supplemented by reference TRBV19 and TRBJ2-7, the full variable domain reads DGGITQSPKYLFRKEGQNVTLSCEQNLNHDAMYWYRQDPGQGLRLIYYSQIVNDFQKGDIAEGYSVSREKKESFPLTVTSAQKNPTAFYLCASRPAAGSYEQYFGPGTRLTVT.

This clone was recorded once. CDR3 amino acids: CASSQYRVYEQYF. The CDR3 DNA reads TGTGCCAGCAGCCAATACAGGGTTTACGAGCAGTACTTC. V is TRBV2 and J is TRBJ2-7; maybe TRBD1 (6 bases). The CDR3 covers 13 residues. Deletions cut 6 bases from V and 4 bases from J, with 13 bases between. The germline V gene has CDR1 SNHLY and CDR2 FYNNEI.

The CDR3 reads CAISESGQGAFYSNQPQHF. In DNA form, the CDR3 reads TGTGCCATCAGTGAGTCGGGACAGGGGGCTTTTTATAGCAATCAGCCCCAGCATTTT. V gene TRBV10-3 combines with J gene TRBJ1-5, with TRBD1 identical over 12 bases. Germline trimming cut 0 bases from V and 0 bases from J; bases unmatched to any gene: 6. The CDR3 length is 19 residues. Germline V gene lookup returns CDR1 ENHRY and CDR2 SYGVKD.

The chain employs TRBV21-1 and TRBJ2-7. TRBV21-1 is a documented pseudogene. This CDR3 has 17 amino acids. CDR3 residues: CASSKAVEVSSYYEQYF. The CDR3 DNA sequence: TGTGCCAGCAGCAAAGCGGTTGAAGTGAGCAGTTACTACGAGCAGTACTTC.

This clone has a handful of counts. The rearrangement uses TRBV29-1 and TRBJ1-1; D gene uncertain. From germline, CDR1 is SQVTM and CDR2 ANQGSEA. Trimming took 3 bases from V and 6 from J, leaving 11 bases between them. The CDR3 runs to 12 residues. The CDR3 protein is CSVESSAPEAFF. The CDR3 DNA reads as TGCAGCGTTGAGTCCAGCGCCCCTGAAGCTTTCTTT.

This clone has a single count. The chain carries TRBV28 and TRBJ2-7, with D tentatively TRBD1 (5 bases). Trimming left V 2 bases short and J 7 bases short, with 15 bases between. The CDR3 loop spans 14 amino acids. CDR1 is MDHEN and CDR2 is SYDVKM in the germline V gene. The CDR3 DNA reads TGTGCCAGCAGTTTAACCCGGACATTGCGGGAGCAGTACTTC. It encodes CASSLTRTLREQYF.

This rearrangement joins TRBV5-4 to TRBJ1-4; 7 bases align to TRBD1. Germline V gene sequence: CDR1 SGHNT, CDR2 YYREEE (reference sequence). Trimming removed 0 bases from V and 5 bases from J; junction bases left unmatched: 4. The length of the CDR3 is 15 residues. CDR3 sequence: CASSLAPGGNEKLFF. The CDR3 DNA reads as TGTGCCAGCAGCTTGGCCCCAGGGGGAAATGAAAAACTGTTTTTT. Complete variable domain (other parts from reference TRBV5-4 and TRBJ1-4): ETGVTQSPTHLIKTRGQQVTLRCSSQSGHNTVSWYQQALGQGPQFIFQYYREEENGRGNFPPRFSGLQFPNYSSELNVNALELDDSALYLCASSLAPGGNEKLFFGSGTQLSVL.

The chain has TRBV27 and TRBJ1-5; D call uncertain. The CDR3 contains 14 residues. Germline CDR1 MNHEY, CDR2 SMNVEV (reference sequence). V was trimmed by 4 bases and J by 2 bases, leaving 9 bases between them. The CDR3 reads CASSYDGGNQPQHF. The CDR3 nucleotides are TGTGCCAGCAGTTACGATGGGGGCAATCAGCCCCAGCATTTT.

This rearrangement joins TRBV6-5 to TRBJ2-1; D unclear. Looked up from germline, CDR1 is MNHEY and CDR2 is SVGAGI. Between the trimmed V and J ends, which lost 8 bases and 0 bases, there was a span of 8 bases. There are 13 residues in the CDR3. CDR3 loop: CASATGSYNEQFF. The CDR3 DNA reads TGTGCCAGCGCAACGGGCTCCTACAATGAGCAGTTCTTC.

V gene TRBV27 combines with J gene TRBJ1-2; 7 nucleotides line up with TRBD1. V trimming: 6 bases; J trimming: 6 bases; junction bases outside the gene matches: 13. Germline V gives CDR1 MNHEY, CDR2 SMNVEV (reference sequence). The CDR3 covers 15 residues. The CDR3 loop reads CASSEKGQLENGYTF. DNA for the CDR3: TGTGCCAGCAGCGAGAAGGGACAGCTGGAGAATGGCTACACCTTC.

This clone was found once. This chain's CDR3 is CASSYSRSATNEKLFF. Here the CDR3 DNA reads TGTGCCAGCAGTTACTCGAGGTCTGCAACTAATGAAAAACTGTTTTTT. The rearrangement uses TRBV6-5 and TRBJ1-4, with D unclear. Germline V gene data show CDR1 as MNHEY and CDR2 as SVGAGI. V gave up 0 bases and J gave up 0 bases, with 8 bases separating them. This CDR3 is 16 amino acids long.

Regarding this clone: The sample carries other DNA sequences with the same CDR3. The CDR3 here is CASSVVGSTDTQYF. For the CDR3, the DNA is TGTGCCAGCAGCGTAGTCGGGAGCACAGATACGCAGTATTTT. This chain uses TRBV9 with TRBJ2-3, with D unclear. Germline values: CDR1 SGDLS, CDR2 YYNGEE. The V end lost 0 bases, the J end lost 0 bases, and 5 bases lay between the germline ends. This CDR3 region has 14 residues.

The chain links TRBV7-9 to TRBJ2-1; tentatively, D is TRBD2 (6 bases). The ends were cut back, 6 bases at V and 9 bases at J, with 9 bases in the middle. The CDR3 consists of 11 residues. The germline CDR1 and CDR2 sequences are SEHNR and FQNEAQ (reference sequence). This CDR3 reads CASRTSLEQFF. In DNA form, the CDR3 reads TGTGCCAGCAGAACTAGCCTTGAGCAGTTCTTC.

The V call is TRBV15, the J call TRBJ1-4; 9 bases are shared with TRBD1. The V and J ends lost 3 bases and 5 bases, in that order; junction bases with no gene match: 10. The CDR3 runs 17 residues. CDR1 LNHNV and CDR2 YYDKDF come from the germline V gene (reference sequence). The DNA of the CDR3 is TGTGCCACCAGCAGGACGGGGGGACAGGGCCCAAATGAAAAACTGTTTTTT. Protein: CATSRTGGQGPNEKLFF.

The V and J genes are TRBV18 and TRBJ1-1, with D unresolved. Germline CDR1 and CDR2: KGHSH and LQKENI. The CDR3 consists of 13 residues. Trimming removed 3 bases from V and 1 base from J, with 6 bases in between. The CDR3 DNA is TGTGCCAGCTCACCGGGCGGGAACACTGAAGCTTTCTTT. This codes for CASSPGGNTEAFF. Full variable domain (outside the CDR3, taken from reference TRBV18 and TRBJ1-1): NAGVMQNPRHLVRRRGQEARLRCSPMKGHSHVYWYRQLPEEGLKFMVYLQKENIIDESGMPKERFSAEFPKEGPSILRIQQVVRGDSAAYFCASSPGGNTEAFFGQGTRLTVV.

The chain carries TRBV6-1 and TRBJ1-2; unclear D gene. In germline, CDR1 is MNHNS, CDR2 SASEGT. This CDR3 spans 14 amino acids. Trimming removed 7 bases from V and 0 bases from J, with 12 bases in between. CDR3 amino acids: CASKDWGSNYGYTF. CDR3 DNA sequence: TGTGCCAGCAAAGATTGGGGATCTAACTATGGCTACACCTTC.

J is TRBJ2-7 and V is TRBV5-1, with 8 bases aligning to TRBD2. In germline, CDR1 is SGHRS, CDR2 YFSETQ. CDR3 length equals 17 residues. V lost 0 bases to trimming and J lost 2 bases; unmatched junction nucleotides: 10. CDR3 in DNA: TGCGCCAGCAGCTTGGAGGGCCCGGCGGGGGGCCCCTACGAGCAGTACTTC. It translates to CASSLEGPAGGPYEQYF.

The chain uses TRBV19 and TRBJ2-7, with 8 bases matching TRBD2. Germline CDR1 reads LNHDA; CDR2 reads SQIVND (reference sequence). This CDR3 is 15 amino acids long. The trim removed 5 bases at V and 0 bases at J, leaving 6 bases unmatched. CDR3 coding DNA: TGTGCCAGTAGTCCGAGCGGGGGAAGCTCCTACGAGCAGTACTTC. It specifies CASSPSGGSSYEQYF.

The chain carries TRBV30 and TRBJ2-1, with D possibly called TRBD1 or TRBD2 (5 bases each). The CDR3 covers 11 residues. Trimming cost V 5 bases and J 6 bases, with 8 bases left between them. CDR1 and CDR2 from the germline V gene are GTSNPN and SVGIG (reference sequence). This CDR3 reads CAWGDRNEQFF. CDR3 DNA sequence: TGTGCCTGGGGGGACCGCAATGAGCAGTTCTTC.

The chain has TRBV10-2 and TRBJ2-5, with no clear D. The CDR3 covers 12 residues. Trimming removed 6 bases at V and 5 bases at J, with 10 bases between. Looked up from germline, CDR1 is WSHSY and CDR2 is SAAADI. CDR3 sequence: CASRSWQETQYF. CDR3 sequence (DNA): TGCGCCAGCAGGTCATGGCAGGAGACCCAGTACTTC.

The chain links TRBV7-2 to TRBJ2-2; no clear D gene. Germline CDR1 reads SGHTA; CDR2 reads FQGNSA. There are 12 residues in the CDR3. With 4 bases removed from V and 7 bases from J, the gap between germline ends came to 7 bases. The CDR3 sequence: CASSWGSGELFF. The CDR3 DNA reads as TGTGCCAGCAGCTGGGGAAGCGGGGAGCTGTTTTTT.

This clone was detected once. The V and J genes are TRBV7-3 and TRBJ2-1; 9 nucleotides agree with TRBD2. Germline lookup yields CDR1 SGHTA and CDR2 FQGTGA. Germline trimming cut 2 bases from V and 5 bases from J; bases unmatched to any gene: 16. The CDR3 is 19 amino acids. As DNA, the CDR3 is TGTGCCAGCAGCTTAGAGTCGGGGCAGGGACTAGCAGTTGACAATGAGCAGTTCTTC. It codes for CASSLESGQGLAVDNEQFF.

J is TRBJ2-6 and V is TRBV12-5, with a possible D match to TRBD1 (5 bases). The germline V and J ends were trimmed by 5 bases and 5 bases, with 22 bases remaining between them. Germline loops: CDR1 LGHNT, CDR2 FRNRAP. The CDR3 is 18 residues long. This CDR3 is CASGRNSAGQSRANVLTF. As DNA, the CDR3 is TGTGCTAGTGGTCGCAACAGTGCAGGACAAAGTCGGGCCAACGTCCTGACTTTC.

V is TRBV10-3 and J is TRBJ2-1; 7 bases line up with TRBD1. Germline assignment: CDR1 ENHRY and CDR2 SYGVKD. The trim removed 3 bases at V and 8 bases at J, leaving 7 bases unmatched. This CDR3 spans 14 amino acids. CDR3 protein: CAISDTGVEDEQFF. CDR3 sequence (DNA): TGTGCCATCAGTGATACAGGGGTGGAGGATGAGCAGTTCTTC.

The V call is TRBV27, the J call TRBJ2-7; 9 bases line up with TRBD1. Trimming removed 6 bases from V and 1 base from J; junction bases left unmatched: 7. The CDR3 extends over 15 amino acids. CDR1 MNHEY and CDR2 SMNVEV come from the germline V gene (reference sequence). The CDR3 sequence: CASSSWTGASYEQYF. The DNA for the CDR3 is TGTGCCAGCAGCAGCTGGACAGGGGCATCCTACGAGCAGTACTTC.

The chain combines TRBV5-6 with TRBJ1-2; 7 nucleotides agree with TRBD1. The V gene end was trimmed by 4 bases and the J gene end by 4 bases; junction bases not matched to a gene: 4. Germline V lookup: CDR1 SGHDT, CDR2 YYEEEE. The CDR3 has 13 amino acids. Here the CDR3 reads CASSPGQLYGYTF. In DNA form, the CDR3 reads TGTGCCAGCAGCCCGGGACAGCTCTATGGCTACACCTTC. Looking up the rest from reference TRBV5-6 and TRBJ1-2 gives the full variable domain: DAGVTQSPTHLIKTRGQQVTLRCSPKSGHDTVSWYQQALGQGPQFIFQYYEEEERQRGNFPDRFSGHQFPNYSSELNVNALLLGDSALYLCASSPGQLYGYTFGSGTRLTVV.

This chain's CDR3 is CASSLHSGQPQHF. CDR3 bases: TGTGCCAGCAGCTTACACAGCGGTCAGCCCCAGCATTTT. The chain is built from TRBV5-8 and TRBJ1-5, with D unclear. Germline V gene data show CDR1 as SGHTS and CDR2 as YDEGEE. V was cut by 2 bases and J by 6 bases, with 9 bases left in between. This CDR3 has 13 amino acids.